This T cell receptor (beta chain) was captured by sequencing in a study of shared T cell receptors in the human thymus. This clone was seen a single time. A junction boundary mismatches the germline segment, possibly from a read error. Assay used: immunoSEQ multiplex PCR; TCRdb lists only in-frame clones, some missing. The top ten hold roughly 0.01% of the sample, which has more than 550,000 clones, 70% to 90% seen once. The CDR3 spans 12 residues. The germline gives CDR1 SEHNR, CDR2 FQNEAQ (reference sequence). These same data were also listed under a study on human thymus T cells. This second report adds: Corrective heart surgery yielded the resections from which the thymus tissue came.

The chain links TRBV7-9 to TRBJ1-1; D remains ambiguous. The TCR was taken from a girl less than two years old with a congenital heart defect. Sequencing used thymocytes. CDR3 loop: CASSLGGSSGDF. DNA for the CDR3: TGTGCCAGCAGCTTAGGGGGATCCTCGGGAGACTTT.